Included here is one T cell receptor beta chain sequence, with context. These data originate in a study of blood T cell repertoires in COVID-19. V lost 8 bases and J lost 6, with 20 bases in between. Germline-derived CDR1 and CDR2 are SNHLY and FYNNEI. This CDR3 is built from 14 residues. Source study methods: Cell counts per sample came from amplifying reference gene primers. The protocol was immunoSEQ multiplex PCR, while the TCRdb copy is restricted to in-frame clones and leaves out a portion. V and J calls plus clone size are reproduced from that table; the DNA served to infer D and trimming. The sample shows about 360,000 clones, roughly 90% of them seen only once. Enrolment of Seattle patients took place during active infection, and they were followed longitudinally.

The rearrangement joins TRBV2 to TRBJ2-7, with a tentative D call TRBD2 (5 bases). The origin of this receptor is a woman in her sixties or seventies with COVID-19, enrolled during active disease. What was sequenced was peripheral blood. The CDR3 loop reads CASSRLILDSEQYF. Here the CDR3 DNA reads TGTGCCAGCTCCCGTTTAATACTAGATTCCGAGCAGTACTTC.